This T cell receptor beta chain was found in a study of blood T cell repertoires in COVID-19. Study-level information: Material from acute and convalescent COVID-19 was sourced from the United States, Italy and Spain.

Using immunoSEQ multiplex PCR, the repertoire was profiled, and TCRdb retains in-frame clones only, with some absent. Among fewer than 250,000 clones, roughly 87% were seen once, and the ten largest hold approximately 2.4%. This clone was recorded a few times. The CDR3 is made up of 16 amino acids. Trimming took 6 bases from V and 7 from J, leaving 24 bases between them. CDR1 SEHNR and CDR2 FQNEAQ come from the germline V gene (reference sequence). Sequenced: PBMCs or T cells enriched from blood (not recorded which). The chain is built from TRBV7-9 and TRBJ1-2, with D perhaps TRBD1 (5 bases). This clonotype was sampled from a young woman with acute COVID-19. The CDR3 DNA is TGTGCCAGCAGTCCTGTCCCTGCCGGGGGGTCTGGTGGCTACACCTTC. Translating gives CASSPVPAGGSGGYTF.